This T cell receptor beta chain originates from a study of blood T cell repertoires in COVID-19. Here immunoSEQ multiplex PCR was the method, and the copy in TCRdb shows in-frame clones only, minus some. The repertoire includes about 130,000 clones, approximately 81% of them detected once, and approximately 5.7% sits in the top ten. V was cut by 1 base and J by 0 bases, with 9 bases left in between. The CDR3 contains 16 residues. Germline-derived CDR1 and CDR2 are MGHRA and YSYEKL. The sequencing input was peripheral blood. V gene TRBV4-1 combines with J gene TRBJ1-4; D remains unclear. The sequence came from a man in his 60s with acute or convalescent COVID-19. The CDR3 nucleotides are TGCGCCAGCAGCCAAGGTACGAGCGCAACTAATGAAAAACTGTTTTTT. It specifies CASSQGTSATNEKLFF.